This entry features one T cell receptor (beta chain) sequence. It has no known antigen specificity. There are no base qualities to consult, and no much larger clone falls within one base. The germline V gene (reference sequence) supplies CDR1 SGHNT and CDR2 YYREEE. The CDR3 holds 17 amino acids from the cysteine to the phenylalanine. Only CDR3 DNA remains: 51 bases, in frame from the first base. Trimming leaves V shorter by 1 base and J shorter by 0 bases, with the junction holding 6 bases beyond the gene matches. The cohort was made up of roughly 670 healthy bone marrow donors. At the time of sampling, all cohort members were nominally healthy, though unrecorded immune exposures were likely present. The donor tested CMV seropositive, placing the donor among the 289 seropositive members of the cohort. Every donor gave a peripheral blood sample, and the peripheral blood mononuclear cells from that sample were used for TCR beta sequencing. Genomic DNA was extracted from the blood cell samples with the Qiagen DNeasy Blood Extraction Kit.

This sample was taken from a study of cytomegalovirus exposure and HLA in healthy donors (dated by TCRdb to the late 2010s). Describing the broader study: An earlier analysis of around 600 of the donors reported more than 250 Gb of sequence data and around 110 million unique TCR beta sequences from about 179 million T cells. The later analysis used no new phenotypic data to find candidate immune exposures, relying instead on TCR beta sequences and their occurrence across donors. To study patterns of TCR occurrence, a later analysis re-analyzed previously published TCR beta repertoires from hundreds of donors and added high-resolution HLA genotyping. Every discovery cohort repertoire had been produced on one sequencing platform. HLA typing included class I and class II loci at four-digit resolution. Because of strong linkage in the cohort, four to six DR-DQ haplotypes were treated as single units for association and clustering. Typing coverage varied by locus: roughly 629-640 donors for A, B, C, DRB1 and DQB1; about 520 for DQA1; 600 to 610 for DPA1; roughly 450 for DPB1. Genome-wide SNP genotypes for about 55% of the 666 donors were used in a later genetic analysis, which treated that subset as a discovery cohort. A separate validation cohort of about 110 different subjects was used in addition to the roughly 700-subject first cohort. The study combined high-throughput TCR immunosequencing, statistical association of individual TCRs with disease status, and machine learning to predict cytomegalovirus infection status. An earlier analysis of approximately 640 of the donors applied high-throughput TCR beta sequencing to assess whether each TCR beta V gene segment acted as functional or pseudogenic. An early release covering around 630 HLA-typed donors comprised about 310 gigabases of sequencing data and 65 million to 100 million unique TCR sequences. The study aimed to test whether signatures of past pathogen exposure could be identified by cataloging public T cell receptors. Among 350 to 400 genotyped donors of the cohort, an average of approximately 250,000 unique TCR beta nucleotide sequences were sequenced per donor, around 18% of them non-productive. Using immunosequencing, the study profiled T cell repertoires from around 670 subjects and related those repertoires to cytomegalovirus serostatus. Donor age, sex, ethnicity and CMV serostatus were compiled together with the repertoire data. Of the roughly 400 genotyped donors, about 84% fell in the genetic ancestry cluster associated with self-reported Caucasian donors. Results the study describes overall, beyond this receptor: The classifier was reported to diagnose cytomegalovirus status with high specificity and sensitivity in both the original and validation cohorts. In a later analysis, HLA-associated TCR beta chains showed more clonal expansion and lower generation probabilities than non-associated chains that were equally common. Sequencing depth was assumed to be roughly uniform across donors in the presence/absence analyses, though that assumption may not hold. A further reported finding was that TCR beta sequences accurately predicted the HLA-A and HLA-B alleles for most subjects in the first cohort. A later analysis found that most CMV-associated TCR beta chains appeared HLA-restricted, with HLA associations seemingly driven largely by CMV exposure. For the cohort, immune exposure information was limited to CMV serostatus. In an earlier analysis of fewer than 700 of the donors, most TCR beta V segments appeared in productive rearrangements about 90% or about 30% of the time, broadly matching IMGT annotations. Most TCR sequences were seen in very few donors, while some public TCRs were found in many individuals. The sequencing pipeline was judged likely to have produced a cluster of highly shared sequence variants as a technical artifact. The authors suggested that the approach could potentially be extended to other disease states and immunological phenotypes. In vitro tests confirmed that three of the cytomegalovirus-associated TCR beta chains recognize cytomegalovirus antigens. Strong co-occurrence of HLA alleles, especially DR and DQ, made assigning TCR associations to individual alleles difficult. In a later analysis, around 17,000 TCR beta sequences were associated with specific HLA alleles at a false discovery rate of 0.05. Several of the top co-occurrence clusters appeared to be linked to parvovirus B19, influenza, CMV and Epstein-Barr virus, according to a later analysis. Around 16 rarely observed V segments, including chromosome 9 orphons, were excluded from the earlier analysis of some 590 of the donors because counts were too low. Because some donors lacked HLA typing at each locus, the association tests relied only on the typed subset. Correlated functional status among segregating V segments might be attributable to linkage disequilibrium, but an unknown experimental factor could not be ruled out. According to a later genetic analysis, donors in an Asian-associated ancestry cluster had fewer N-insertions in productive TCRs than the roughly 700-donor mean. A later analysis found that TCR association rates varied across HLA loci, with DRB1 alleles showing the most associated TCRs and HLA-C alleles the fewest. An association between a missense DCLRE1C variant and V-gene and J-gene trimming of TCR beta chains was found in a later genetic analysis and replicated in an independent cohort. Only TCR beta chains were sequenced in this cohort, and the absence of alpha or paired-chain data limited detectable features. The study listed 164 TCR beta chains as associated with cytomegalovirus. Some IMGT-functional V segments, including TRBV6-2 and TRBV6-3, could not be told apart with the 87-base-pair reads, so those segments were excluded.

Receptor amplification or capture employed the immunoSEQ multiplex PCR assay. A mixture of 60 forward primers for TCR Vbeta segments and 13 reverse primers for TCR Jbeta segments was used in the multiplex PCR. Amplification of the CDR3 region of rearranged TCR beta genes was performed with a multiplex PCR assay on genomic DNA. The amplified TCR beta libraries were sequenced on the Illumina HiSeq System as 87-base-pair reads. In the authors' own workflow: Across the roughly 700 repertoires, a later analysis counted approximately 75 million unique TCR beta chains, around 11 million of which were shared by at least two donors. Raw reads were error-corrected and collapsed into unique sequences by a nearest-neighbor algorithm in which closely related sequences were merged to remove PCR and sequencing errors. Alignment of CDR3 sequences to IMGT reference sequences was used to assign V, D and J gene segments. Each retained sequence needed at least a six-nucleotide match to both a V gene segment and a J gene segment. Rearrangements were called productive when the CDR3 lacked stop codons and stayed in frame with V and J; all others were non-productive. Following IMGT convention, CDR3 was defined as the stretch from the second conserved V-encoded cysteine to the conserved J-encoded phenylalanine. The earlier analysis of about 610 of the donors excluded sequences that lacked an unambiguous match to a single V gene segment. In an earlier analysis of several hundred of the donors, V segments were called functional above 56.7% productive rearrangements and were called segregating when the between-donor standard deviation exceeded 5%. To diagnose cytomegalovirus status from the catalog of TCR beta chain sequences, a statistical classification framework was built. A later analysis assigned V and J genes by comparing TCR nucleotide sequences with IMGT/GENE-DB human TR gene sequences. The TCRdist pipeline was used in a later analysis to assign CDR3 sequences and most-parsimonious VDJ recombination scenarios. In a later analysis, each TCR beta chain was defined by its CDR3 amino acid sequence together with its V-gene family, and reads lacking a unique V-gene family were excluded. As a way to deal with suspected cross-contamination and a sequencing artifact, a later analysis dropped roughly 600 nucleotide sequences that were highly shared and had low generation probability. In a later analysis, a clonal expansion index for each public chain was calculated from normalized within-repertoire ranks of inferred template counts. In a later analysis, generation probabilities were computed using a VDJ recombination model fitted to out-of-frame rearrangements, and the results were checked against IGoR. In a later analysis, hypergeometric tests were used to score TCR-TCR, TCR-HLA and TCR-CMV co-occurrence, with a repertoire-size bias correction applied to TCR pairs. False discovery rates were estimated in a later analysis by permuting HLA or CMV assignments 20 times. A later analysis grouped co-occurring TCRs with DBSCAN, adding TCRdist sequence similarity when clustering within HLA-allele-positive subsets. Co-occurrence clustering excluded repertoires with fewer than 30,000 or more than 120,000 public chains, plus five with anomalous nucleotide sharing. TCRdb carries this immuneACCESS record with in-frame sequences only. Its versions omit some clonotypes, under half of them owing to an unresolved V gene in the studies checked, with the rest unexplained. The V and J calls and clone size are taken from that table; D and trimming were inferred from the DNA. Here the sample has under 200,000 clones; roughly 80% occur a single time. The leading ten clones occupy around 1.3% of the sample.

The sequence was obtained from a man aged 50-59 years in good health and CMV-seropositive. The V gene is TRBV5-4 and the J gene is TRBJ1-1; 10 central nucleotides agree with TRBD1. Sequenced material: PBMCs. The sequenced DNA is TGTGCCAGCAGCTTGAGGACAGGGGGAACTATGAACACTGAAGCTTTCTTT. Translated, it reads CASSLRTGGTMNTEAFF.